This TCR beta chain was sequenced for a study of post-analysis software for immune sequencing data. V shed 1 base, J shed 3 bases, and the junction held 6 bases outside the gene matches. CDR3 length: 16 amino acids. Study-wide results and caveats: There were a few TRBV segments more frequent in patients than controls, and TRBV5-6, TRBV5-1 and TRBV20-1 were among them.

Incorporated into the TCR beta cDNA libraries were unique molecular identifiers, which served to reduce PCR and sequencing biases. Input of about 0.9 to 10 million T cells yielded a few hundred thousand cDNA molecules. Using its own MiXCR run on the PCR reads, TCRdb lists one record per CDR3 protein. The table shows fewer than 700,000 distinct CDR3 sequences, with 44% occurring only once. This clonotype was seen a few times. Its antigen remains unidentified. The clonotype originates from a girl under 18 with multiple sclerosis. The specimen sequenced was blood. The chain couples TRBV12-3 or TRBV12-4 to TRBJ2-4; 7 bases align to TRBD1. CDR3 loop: CASSLGRSGGKNIQYF. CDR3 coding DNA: TGTGCCAGCAGTTTAGGCAGGTCAGGGGGCAAAAACATTCAGTACTTC.